The entry below gives a single T cell receptor beta chain sequence along with its context. Its antigen remains unknown. This entry comes from a study of regulatory T cells in long-lasting Graves disease. The time point here: newly diagnosed GD, antithyroid drugs for less than 3 months. From PBMCs, RNA was extracted and then used to make the TCR library. CDR1 and CDR2 from the germline V gene are GTSNPN and SVGIG (reference sequence). The CDR3 spans 13 residues. V lost 4 bases to trimming and J lost 7 bases, with 17 bases between them. Investigators prepared the TCR beta libraries by applying iRepertoire HTBI primers and Arm-PCR of CDR3 regions. Authors' analysis steps: Taken together, the samples had 62 TRBV and approximately 13 TRBJ segments identified. Via MiXCR, TCRdb re-called the multiplex PCR reads, giving one row per CDR3 protein. TCRdb, not the original authors, processed these V and J calls. The table shows some 370,000 distinct CDR3 sequences, with 12% occurring only once.

Regarding the study as a whole: For persistent Graves' patients, TCR diversity was lower than for newly diagnosed ones.

These records were also assigned to another study, of T cells in Graves' hyperthyroidism and ophthalmopathy. Per that study: The study used the HTBI primer set for a first-round RT-PCR of the TCR CDR3. Prediction of ophthalmopathy progression came a median 6.5 months pre-onset.

This TCR was recovered from a woman aged 18-35 years with Graves disease. The rearrangement joins TRBV30 to TRBJ2-7; possibly TRBD2 for D (6 bases). This sample comprised peripheral blood mononuclear cells (PBMCs), obtained at new diagnosis, from a patient treated with antithyroid drugs. The CDR3, as DNA: TGTGCCTGGACCGGGAGTCCTGGGGCGGAGCAGTACTTC. This gives the protein CAWTGSPGAEQYF.